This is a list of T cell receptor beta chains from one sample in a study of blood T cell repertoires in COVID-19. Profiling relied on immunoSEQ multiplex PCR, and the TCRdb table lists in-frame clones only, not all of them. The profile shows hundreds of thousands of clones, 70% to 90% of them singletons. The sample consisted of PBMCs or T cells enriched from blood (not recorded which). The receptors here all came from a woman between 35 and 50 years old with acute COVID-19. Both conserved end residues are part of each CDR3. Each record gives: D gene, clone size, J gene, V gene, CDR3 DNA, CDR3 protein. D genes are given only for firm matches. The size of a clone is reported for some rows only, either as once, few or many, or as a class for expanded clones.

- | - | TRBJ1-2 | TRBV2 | TGTGCCAGCAGTGTACAGGGCTATGGCTACACCTTC | CASSVQGYGYTF
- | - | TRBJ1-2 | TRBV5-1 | TGCGCCAGCAGCTTAGACGGGCAGGGCGTCTACACCTTC | CASSLDGQGVYTF
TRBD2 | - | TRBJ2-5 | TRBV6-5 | TGTGCCAGCAGTTACTCAGGGACTAGAGGAGAGACCCAGTACTTC | CASSYSGTRGETQYF
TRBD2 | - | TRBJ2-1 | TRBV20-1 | TGCAGTGCTAGTGAGGGCGGGGGAGATTACAATGAGCAGTTCTTC | CSASEGGGDYNEQFF
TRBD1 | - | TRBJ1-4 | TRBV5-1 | TGCGCCAGCAGCTTGGGGTCCGACAGGGGTTGGGAAAAACTGTTTTTT | CASSLGSDRGWEKLFF
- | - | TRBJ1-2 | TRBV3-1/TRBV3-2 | TGTGCCAGCAGCCAAGTGCGAGGTGATGGCTACACCTTC | CASSQVRGDGYTF
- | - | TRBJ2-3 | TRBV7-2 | TGTGCCAGCAGCTTCGGAGGGTTCACAGATACGCAGTATTTT | CASSFGGFTDTQYF
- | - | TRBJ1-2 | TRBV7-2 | TGTGCCAGCAGCTTAGGATGGGGGGTCCCGGAGGGCTACACCTTC | CASSLGWGVPEGYTF
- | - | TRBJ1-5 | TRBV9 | TGTGCCAGCAGCGTAGACGGGGAGAGCAATCAGCCCCAGCATTTT | CASSVDGESNQPQHF
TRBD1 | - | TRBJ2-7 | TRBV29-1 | TGCAGCGTTGATGACCTCCGGGACAGGACCTCCTACGAGCAGTACTTC | CSVDDLRDRTSYEQYF
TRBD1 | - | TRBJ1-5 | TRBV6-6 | TGTGCCAGCAGTCCCCAGCTGGGACAGGGAGCAGGGGATCAGCCCCAGCATTTT | CASSPQLGQGAGDQPQHF
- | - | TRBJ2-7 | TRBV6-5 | TGTGCCAGTGAAATCCGAGCCTACGAGCAGTACTTC | CASEIRAYEQYF
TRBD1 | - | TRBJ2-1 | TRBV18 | TGTGCCAGCTCACCGGGACAGAAAAACAATGAGCAGTTCTTC | CASSPGQKNNEQFF
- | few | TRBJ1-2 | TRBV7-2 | TGTGCCAGCAGCTTAGGTGCAGGGATAAACTATGGCTACACCTTC | CASSLGAGINYGYTF
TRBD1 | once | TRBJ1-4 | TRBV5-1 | TGCGCCAGCAGCTTGACGGGACAGGGGGCGAAAACTAATGAAAAACTGTTTTTT | CASSLTGQGAKTNEKLFF
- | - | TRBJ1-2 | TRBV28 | TGTGCCAGCAGTTTATTCCCGGGGGGCTACACCTTC | CASSLFPGGYTF
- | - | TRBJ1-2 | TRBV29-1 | TGCAGCGTTGGGGGGCAATGGGGCTACACCTTC | CSVGGQWGYTF
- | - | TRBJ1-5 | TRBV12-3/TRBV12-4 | TGTGCCAGCAGTCCTGACCGGGGTCAGCCCCAGCATTTT | CASSPDRGQPQHF
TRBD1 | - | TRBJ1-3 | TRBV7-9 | TGTGCCAGCGGCGACCGACAGGGCTCAGGAAACACCATATATTTT | CASGDRQGSGNTIYF
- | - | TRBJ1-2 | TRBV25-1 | TGTGCCAGCGGACCAGGGGAAGGTGGCTACACCTTC | CASGPGEGGYTF
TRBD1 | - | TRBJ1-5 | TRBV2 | TGTGCCAGCAGTGGGGCGGGACAGCGTCAGCCCCAGCATTTT | CASSGAGQRQPQHF
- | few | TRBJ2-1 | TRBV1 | TGCACCAGCAGCCAAGACCTAGCGGGGGCCTGCAATGAGCAGTTCTTC | CTSSQDLAGACNEQFF
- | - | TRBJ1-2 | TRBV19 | TGTGCCAGTAGTCTCTACTATGGCTACACCTTC | CASSLYYGYTF
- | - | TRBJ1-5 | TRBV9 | TGTGCCAGCAGCGAAGGGGGAACTCAGCCCCAGCATTTT | CASSEGGTQPQHF
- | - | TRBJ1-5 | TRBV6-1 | TGTGCCAGCAGTGATGTCGTCGGGACTCTCGATAATAGGAAGCCCCAGCATTTT | CASSDVVGTLDNRKPQHF
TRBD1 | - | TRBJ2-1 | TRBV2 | TGTGCCAGCAGTGTGGGGACAGGGGGCAGTGAGCAGTTCTTC | CASSVGTGGSEQFF
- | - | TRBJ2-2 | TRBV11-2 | TGTGCCAGCAGCACGACAGACCCGAACACCGGGGAGCTGTTTTTT | CASSTTDPNTGELFF
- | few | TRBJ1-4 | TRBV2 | TGTGCCAGCGCTGAGACAGACAGCCTCGCCCCAAAACTGTTTTTT | CASAETDSLAPKLFF
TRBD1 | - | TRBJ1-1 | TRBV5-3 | TGTGCCAGAAGCCCGACACGGCGACAGGGGAGGACTGAAGCTTTCTTT | CARSPTRRQGRTEAFF
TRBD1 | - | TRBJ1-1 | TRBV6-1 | TGTGCCAGCAGTGAGCTACCCATGACAGGGTGGCCGAACACTGAAGCTTTCTTT | CASSELPMTGWPNTEAFF
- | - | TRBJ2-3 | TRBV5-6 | TGTGCCAGCAGCCGCCGAGGACAGCGAGGCACAGATACGCAGTATTTT | CASSRRGQRGTDTQYF
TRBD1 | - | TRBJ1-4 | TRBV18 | TGTGCCAGCTCACCAGGGACAGTGAATGAAAAACTGTTTTTT | CASSPGTVNEKLFF
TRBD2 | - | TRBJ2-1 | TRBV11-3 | TGTGCCAGCAGCCTTAGGGCGGGGGGTTACAATGAGCAGTTCTTC | CASSLRAGGYNEQFF
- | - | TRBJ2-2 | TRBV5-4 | TGTGCCAGCAACAAAATCACCGGGGAGCTGTTTTTT | CASNKITGELFF
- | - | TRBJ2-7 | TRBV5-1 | TGCGCCAGCAGCCCAGGGGATCCCCCACCCTACGAGCAGTACTTC | CASSPGDPPPYEQYF
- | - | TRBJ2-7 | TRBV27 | TGTGCCAGCAGGAAACTGGGGGGGCGTCAAGACGAGCAGTACTTC | CASRKLGGRQDEQYF
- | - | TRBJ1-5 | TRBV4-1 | TGCGCCAGCAGCCAAGACGACCCTGGACAGAGAAATCAGCCCCAGCATTTT | CASSQDDPGQRNQPQHF
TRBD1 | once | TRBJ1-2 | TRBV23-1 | TGCGCCAGCAGTCAAGGACAGGGTCCCCCTCTTCGAGGCTACACCTTC | CASSQGQGPPLRGYTF
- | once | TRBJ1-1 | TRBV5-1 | TGCGCCAGCAGCTTTACAGGTTTATTTAACACTGAAGCTTTCTTT | CASSFTGLFNTEAFF
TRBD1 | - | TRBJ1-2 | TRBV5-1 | TGCGCCAGCAGCTTAGCTCCGGGACAGGGCGCCTCGGGGGGCTACACCTTC | CASSLAPGQGASGGYTF
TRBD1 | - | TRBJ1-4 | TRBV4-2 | TGTGCCAGCAGCCAAGAAAGGACAGGAGAAAAACTGTTTTTT | CASSQERTGEKLFF
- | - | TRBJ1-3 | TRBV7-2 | TGTGCCAGCAGCCCCTCCCAGACCGGGGGAGGTAACACCATATATTTT | CASSPSQTGGGNTIYF
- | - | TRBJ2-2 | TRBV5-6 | TGTGCCAGCAGCTTGGGGGGAGACACCGGGGAGCTGTTTTTT | CASSLGGDTGELFF
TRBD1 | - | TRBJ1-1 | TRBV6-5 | TGTGCCAGCCCTAAAGGGGGCTCAGCTTTCTTT | CASPKGGSAFF
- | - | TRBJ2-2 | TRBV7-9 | TGTGCCAGCAGCTTCCCCGACACCGGGGAGCTGTTTTTT | CASSFPDTGELFF
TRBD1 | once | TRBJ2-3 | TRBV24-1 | TGTGCCACCAGTGATCCTACAGGGGGATGGACAGATACGCAGTATTTT | CATSDPTGGWTDTQYF
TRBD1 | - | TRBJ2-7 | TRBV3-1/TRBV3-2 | TGTGCCAGCAGCCACGGGACAGTTTCCTACGAGCAGTACTTC | CASSHGTVSYEQYF
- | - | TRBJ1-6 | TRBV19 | TGTGCCAGTAGTATAAGACAATTCTCCTATAATTCACCCCTCCACTTT | CASSIRQFSYNSPLHF